This T cell receptor (beta chain) is from a study of immune cell composition in non-small cell lung cancer. Points from the study as a whole: Overall clonality, unlike maximal tumour-associated clone frequency, did not predict TIL reactivity. Lung adenocarcinomas had lower top 10 clone scores and clonality than squamous tumours. Dominant in vivo tumour-associated clones were not shown to share tumour-reactive sequences. Around 75% of squamous and about 31% of adenocarcinoma cases had tumour-associated clones >0.5%.

This clone occurred once. The antigen is not known. Profiling relied on immunoSEQ multiplex PCR, and the TCRdb table lists in-frame clones only, not all of them. The table has about 2,900 clones, about 78% seen once; the top ten hold 15% to 20%. The source material was lung tumor tissue. This clonotype originated in a human donor with non-small cell lung cancer.

The CDR3 sequence is CASRGRGSNIQYF. The CDR3, as DNA: TGTGCCAGTAGAGGACGCGGGTCGAACATTCAGTACTTC. The chain joins TRBV19 to TRBJ2-4, with a weak D call TRBD2 (5 bases). The germline gives CDR1 LNHDA, CDR2 SQIVND (reference sequence). Trimming took off 6 bases at V and 7 bases at J, with 13 bases between the two ends. The CDR3 consists of 13 residues.